This T cell receptor (beta chain) was profiled in a study of human thymus T cells. From resections taken during corrective heart surgery, the thymus tissue was obtained. Notes on this clone: The antigen remains unidentified.

V was pared by 2 bases and J by 2 bases, with 16 bases between. Germline V CDR1 and CDR2: MNHNS, SASEGT. CDR3 length: 16 residues. TCRdb's copy holds only in-frame clones and misses some; the assay was immunoSEQ multiplex PCR. The data hold some 130,000 clones, with around 94% observed a single time. General study points: What appeared biased in thymic and blood repertoires was the usage of V and J genes. Related reports documented highly overlapping thymic repertoires among unrelated individuals.

Sequencing was done on a sample of thymus tissue. The source is a boy less than two years old with a congenital heart defect but otherwise immunologically healthy. The chain carries TRBV6-1 and TRBJ2-7; D may be TRBD1 (6 bases). Here the CDR3 DNA reads TGTGCCAGCAGTGAACTCCACAGGGTGTGGGCCTACGAGCAGTACTTC. This codes for CASSELHRVWAYEQYF.